This T cell receptor beta chain was documented in a study of shared clonotypes between healthy human individuals. Among the donors, all were Caucasian adults who lived in Nashville, Tennessee. Original analysis: Filtering differed for immunoSEQ, which gave only junction sequences without quality scores. The data were produced by immunoSEQ multiplex PCR, yet TCRdb's version contains in-frame clones alone and is incomplete. V, J and clone size derive from that table, while D and trimming were established from the DNA sequence. Of over 1.5 million clones listed, roughly 98% were seen once; the top ten hold roughly 0.4%. The germline CDR1 and CDR2 sequences are SGHRS and YFSETQ. The CDR3 runs to 14 residues. V lost 2 bases and J 4 bases, leaving 9 bases between the germline ends.

Sequenced: naive CD4+ T cells sorted from blood. Subset: CD45RA+ positively selected. This sequence joins TRBV5-1 and TRBJ2-2; tentatively, D is TRBD1 (5 bases). This sequence originates from a man under 40 in good health. The chain's CDR3 is CASSFGRATGELFF. CDR3 in DNA: TGCGCCAGCAGCTTCGGCAGGGCCACCGGGGAGCTGTTTTTT.